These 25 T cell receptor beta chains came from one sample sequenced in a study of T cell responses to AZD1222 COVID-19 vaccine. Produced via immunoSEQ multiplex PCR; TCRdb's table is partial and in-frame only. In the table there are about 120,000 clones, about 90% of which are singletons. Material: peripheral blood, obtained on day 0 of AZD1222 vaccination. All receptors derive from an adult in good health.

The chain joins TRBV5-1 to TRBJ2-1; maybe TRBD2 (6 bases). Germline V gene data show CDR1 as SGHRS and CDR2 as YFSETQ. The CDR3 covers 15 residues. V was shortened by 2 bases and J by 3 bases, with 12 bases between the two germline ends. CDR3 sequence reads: CASSFEGTGYNEQFF. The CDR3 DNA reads TGCGCCAGCAGCTTTGAAGGGACTGGCTACAATGAGCAGTTCTTC.

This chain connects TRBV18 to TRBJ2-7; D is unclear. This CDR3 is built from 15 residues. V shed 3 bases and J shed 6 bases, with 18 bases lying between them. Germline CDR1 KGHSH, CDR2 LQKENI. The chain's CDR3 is CASSPKGQSFLEQYF. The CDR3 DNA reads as TGTGCCAGCTCACCGAAAGGGCAGTCCTTTCTCGAGCAGTACTTC.

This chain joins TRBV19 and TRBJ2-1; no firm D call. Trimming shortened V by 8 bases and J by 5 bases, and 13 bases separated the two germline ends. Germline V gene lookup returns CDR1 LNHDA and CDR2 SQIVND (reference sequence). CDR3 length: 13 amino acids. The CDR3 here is CASSPYGHNEQFF. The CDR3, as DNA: TGTGCCAGTTCCCCCTACGGTCACAATGAGCAGTTCTTC.

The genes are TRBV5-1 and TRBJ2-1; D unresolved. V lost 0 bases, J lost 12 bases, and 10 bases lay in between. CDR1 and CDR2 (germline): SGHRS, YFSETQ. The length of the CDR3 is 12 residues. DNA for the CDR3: TGCGCCAGCAGCTTGGATTTAGGACCGCAGTTCTTC. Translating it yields CASSLDLGPQFF.

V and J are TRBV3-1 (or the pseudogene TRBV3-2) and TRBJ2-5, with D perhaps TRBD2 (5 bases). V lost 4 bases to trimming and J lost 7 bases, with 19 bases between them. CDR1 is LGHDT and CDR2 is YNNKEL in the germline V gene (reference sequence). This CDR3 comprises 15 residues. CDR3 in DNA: TGTGCCAGCAGCCTCAATTTGATACCCGCGGGGACCCAGTACTTC. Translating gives CASSLNLIPAGTQYF.

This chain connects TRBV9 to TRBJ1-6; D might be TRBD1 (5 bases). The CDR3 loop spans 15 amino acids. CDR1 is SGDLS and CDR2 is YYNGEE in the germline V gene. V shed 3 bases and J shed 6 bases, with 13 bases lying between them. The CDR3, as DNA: TGTGCCAGCAGCGCCTCGGGACTGCTTAATTCACCCCTCCACTTT. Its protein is CASSASGLLNSPLHF.

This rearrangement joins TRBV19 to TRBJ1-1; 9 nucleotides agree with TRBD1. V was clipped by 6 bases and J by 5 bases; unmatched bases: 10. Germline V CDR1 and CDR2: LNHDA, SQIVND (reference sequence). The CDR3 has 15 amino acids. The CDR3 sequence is CASSSNRGQATEAFF. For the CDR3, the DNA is TGTGCCAGTAGCTCTAACAGGGGGCAGGCGACTGAAGCTTTCTTT.

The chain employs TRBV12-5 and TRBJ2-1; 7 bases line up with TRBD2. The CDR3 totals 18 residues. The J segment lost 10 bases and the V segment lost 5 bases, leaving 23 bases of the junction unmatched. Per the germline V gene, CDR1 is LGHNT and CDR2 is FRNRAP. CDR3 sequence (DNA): TGTGCTAGTGGTCTACCTTTTTCGGGAGCGGGATTATCTGGAGAGCAGTTCTTC. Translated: CASGLPFSGAGLSGEQFF.

CDR3 DNA: TGTGCCAGCAGCTTAGCTTTAACGGAGACTAGCACAGATACGCAGTATTTT. The encoded protein is CASSLALTETSTDTQYF. The rearrangement joins TRBV7-2 to TRBJ2-3; D not resolved. Germline CDR1 reads SGHTA; CDR2 reads FQGNSA. V was pared by 0 bases and J by 0 bases, with 13 bases between. The CDR3 loop spans 17 amino acids.

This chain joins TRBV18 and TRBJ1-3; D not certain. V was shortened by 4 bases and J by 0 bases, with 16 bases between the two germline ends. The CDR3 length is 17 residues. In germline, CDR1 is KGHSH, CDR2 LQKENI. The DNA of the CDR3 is TGTGCCAGCTCACTACCCGGCCGGGCTCACTCTGGAAACACCATATATTTT. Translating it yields CASSLPGRAHSGNTIYF.

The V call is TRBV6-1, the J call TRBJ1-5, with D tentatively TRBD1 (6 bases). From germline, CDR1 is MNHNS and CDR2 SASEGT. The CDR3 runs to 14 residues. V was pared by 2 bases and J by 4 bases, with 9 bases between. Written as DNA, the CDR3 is TGTGCCAGCAGTGAAACCCAGGGGAATCAGCCCCAGCATTTT. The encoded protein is CASSETQGNQPQHF.

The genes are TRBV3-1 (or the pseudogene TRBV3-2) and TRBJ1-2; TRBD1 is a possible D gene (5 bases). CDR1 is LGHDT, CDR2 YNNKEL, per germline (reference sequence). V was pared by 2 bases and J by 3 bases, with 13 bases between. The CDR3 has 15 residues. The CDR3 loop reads CASSQQGRDYYGYTF. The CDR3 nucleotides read TGTGCCAGCAGCCAACAGGGTCGGGACTACTATGGCTACACCTTC.

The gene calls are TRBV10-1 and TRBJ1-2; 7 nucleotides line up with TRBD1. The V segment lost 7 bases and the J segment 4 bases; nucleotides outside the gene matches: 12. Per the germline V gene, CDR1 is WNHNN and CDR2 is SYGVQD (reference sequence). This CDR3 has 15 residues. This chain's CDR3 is CASTIRGVGCYGYTF. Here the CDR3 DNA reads TGCGCCAGCACTATCAGGGGGGTAGGGTGCTATGGCTACACCTTC.

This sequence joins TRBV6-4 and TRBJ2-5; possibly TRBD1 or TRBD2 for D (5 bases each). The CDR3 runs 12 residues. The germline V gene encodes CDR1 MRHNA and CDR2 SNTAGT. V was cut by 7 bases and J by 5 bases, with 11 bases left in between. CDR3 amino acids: CASTARDETQYF. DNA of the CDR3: TGTGCCAGCACCGCACGGGACGAGACCCAGTACTTC.

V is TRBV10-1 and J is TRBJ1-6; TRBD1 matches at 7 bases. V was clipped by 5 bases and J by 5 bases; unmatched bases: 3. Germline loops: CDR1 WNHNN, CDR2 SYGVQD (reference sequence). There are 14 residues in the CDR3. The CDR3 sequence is CASSTQGDNSPLHF. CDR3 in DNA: TGCGCCAGCAGTACCCAGGGGGATAATTCACCCCTCCACTTT.

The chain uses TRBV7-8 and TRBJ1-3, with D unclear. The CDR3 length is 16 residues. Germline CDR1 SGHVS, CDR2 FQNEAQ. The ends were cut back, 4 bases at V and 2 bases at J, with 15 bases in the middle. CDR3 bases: TGTGCCAGCAGCTCCGAGGAAGGCATTCCTGGAAACACCATATATTTT. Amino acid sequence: CASSSEEGIPGNTIYF.

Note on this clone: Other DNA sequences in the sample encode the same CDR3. CDR3 amino acids: CASSITYNEQFF. As DNA, the CDR3 is TGTGCCAGTAGTATCACATACAATGAGCAGTTCTTC. This rearrangement joins TRBV19 to TRBJ2-1; D is unresolved. Trimming took off 3 bases at V and 4 bases at J, with 4 bases between the two ends. The CDR3 runs 12 residues. Germline CDR1 LNHDA, CDR2 SQIVND (reference sequence).

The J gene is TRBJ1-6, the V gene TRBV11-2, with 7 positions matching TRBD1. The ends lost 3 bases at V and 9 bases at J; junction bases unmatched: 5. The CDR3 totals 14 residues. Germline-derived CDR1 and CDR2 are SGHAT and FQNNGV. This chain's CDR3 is CASSFDRVGSPLHF. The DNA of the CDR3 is TGTGCCAGCAGCTTCGACAGGGTGGGTTCACCCCTCCACTTT.

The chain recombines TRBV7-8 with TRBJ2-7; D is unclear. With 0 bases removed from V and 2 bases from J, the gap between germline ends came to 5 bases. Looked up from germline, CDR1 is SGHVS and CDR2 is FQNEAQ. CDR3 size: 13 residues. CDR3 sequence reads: CASSLAGAYEQYF. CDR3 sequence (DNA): TGTGCCAGCAGCTTAGCAGGAGCCTACGAGCAGTACTTC. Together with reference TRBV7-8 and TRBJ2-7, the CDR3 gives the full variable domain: GAGVSQSPRYKVAKRGQDVALRCDPISGHVSLFWYQQALGQGPEFLTYFQNEAQLDKSGLPSDRFFAERPEGSVSTLKIQRTQQEDSAVYLCASSLAGAYEQYFGPGTRLTVT.

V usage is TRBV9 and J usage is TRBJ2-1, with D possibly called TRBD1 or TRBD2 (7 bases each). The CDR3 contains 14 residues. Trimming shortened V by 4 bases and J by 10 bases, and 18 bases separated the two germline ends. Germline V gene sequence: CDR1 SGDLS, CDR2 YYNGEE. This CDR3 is CASSPGGGGSEQFF. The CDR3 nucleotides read TGTGCCAGCAGCCCAGGGGGAGGGGGCTCCGAGCAGTTCTTC.

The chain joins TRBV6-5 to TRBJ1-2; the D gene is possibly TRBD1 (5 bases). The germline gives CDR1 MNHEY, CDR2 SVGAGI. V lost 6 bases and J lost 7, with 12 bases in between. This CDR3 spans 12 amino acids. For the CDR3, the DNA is TGTGCCAGCAGCCGGGCGCAGGGTGGCTACACCTTC. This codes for CASSRAQGGYTF.

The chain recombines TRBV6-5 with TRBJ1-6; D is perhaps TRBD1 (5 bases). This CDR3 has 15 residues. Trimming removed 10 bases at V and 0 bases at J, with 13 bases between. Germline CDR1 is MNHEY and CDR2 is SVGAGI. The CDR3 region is CATRTDSSYNSPLHF. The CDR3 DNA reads TGTGCCACCCGCACCGACAGCTCCTATAATTCACCCCTCCACTTT.

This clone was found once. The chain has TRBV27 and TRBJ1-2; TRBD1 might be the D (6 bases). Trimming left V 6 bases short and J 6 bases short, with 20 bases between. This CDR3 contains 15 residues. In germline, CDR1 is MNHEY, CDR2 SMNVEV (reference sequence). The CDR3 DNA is TGTGCCAGCAGAGACCGACAGGTGACGACGGATGGCTACACCTTC. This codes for CASRDRQVTTDGYTF.

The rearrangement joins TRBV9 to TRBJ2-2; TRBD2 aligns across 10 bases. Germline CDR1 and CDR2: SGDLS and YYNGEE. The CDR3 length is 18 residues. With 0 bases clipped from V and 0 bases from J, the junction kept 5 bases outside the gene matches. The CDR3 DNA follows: TGTGCCAGCAGCGTAGCGGCTAGCGGGGGTTCGAACACCGGGGAGCTGTTTTTT. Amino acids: CASSVAASGGSNTGELFF.

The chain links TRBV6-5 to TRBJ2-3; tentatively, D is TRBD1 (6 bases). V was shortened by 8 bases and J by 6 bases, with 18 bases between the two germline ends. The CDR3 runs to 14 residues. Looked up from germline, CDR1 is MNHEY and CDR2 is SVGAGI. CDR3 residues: CASSSQGPMDTQYF. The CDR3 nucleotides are TGTGCCAGCTCGTCACAGGGTCCCATGGATACGCAGTATTTT.